This T cell receptor beta chain emerged from a study of T cell clonality in common variable immunodeficiency. Study-wide results and limits: Fewer deletions and N-nucleotide insertions were reportedly seen in common variable immunodeficiency TCR beta sequences.

This clone was detected ten times or more. The antigen is undetermined. The CDR3 end lies 3 residues beyond the end of the read and is filled in from the germline J gene. Produced via immunoSEQ multiplex PCR; TCRdb's table is partial and in-frame only. In total the sample includes over 35,000 clones, none of them seen once. Germline lookup yields CDR1 LNHDA and CDR2 SQIVND (reference sequence). Trimming cost V 6 bases and J 8 bases; bases outside gene matches: 12. This CDR3 spans 15 amino acids. Sequencing used peripheral blood mononuclear cells. The V and J genes are TRBV19 and TRBJ1-4, with 7 bases matching TRBD1. The clonotype was recovered from a person between 18 and 75 years old in good health. The CDR3 bases that were read are TGTGCCAGTAGACCACTTACAGGGGAGGGGGAAAAA. Translation: CASRPLTGEGEK. The complete CDR3 sequence is CASRPLTGEGEKLFF.